These T cell receptor beta chains were read from a single sample in a study of lymphopenia after photon versus proton radiotherapy. The method was immunoSEQ multiplex PCR; TCRdb's version includes in-frame clones alone and lacks a portion of them. This table has tens of thousands of clones, over 70% appearing once. Specimen: peripheral blood, collected from a patient treated with proton-based radiotherapy. The receptors here all came from an elderly man with esophageal cancer. CDR3s include the opening cysteine and the closing phenylalanine or tryptophan. D genes are given only for firm matches. Clone size is not always given. Where it is, it says once, few, many or a class for expanded clones.

NA	TRBV5-1	TRBJ2-2	NA	CASSFPLEGPVSDTGELFF	TGCGCCAGCAGCTTTCCCCTCGAGGGCCCGGTATCAGACACCGGGGAGCTGTTTTTT
TRBD1	TRBV2	TRBJ1-5	few	CASRGVTGGNQPQHF	TGTGCCAGCAGAGGGGTAACAGGGGGCAATCAGCCCCAGCATTTT
NA	TRBV27	TRBJ1-6	NA	CASSFGTSHSPLHF	TGTGCCAGCAGCTTTGGGACAAGTCATTCACCCCTCCACTTT
NA	TRBV30	TRBJ1-3	NA	CACRASAGNTIYF	TGTGCCTGTCGGGCCTCCGCTGGAAACACCATATATTTT
TRBD2	TRBV6-1	TRBJ2-2	NA	CASSGGETSGPGELFF	TGTGCCAGCAGTGGGGGAGAGACTAGCGGCCCCGGGGAGCTGTTTTTT
NA	TRBV19	TRBJ1-4	once	CASEPRANEKLFF	TGTGCCAGCGAGCCAAGAGCTAATGAAAAACTGTTTTTT
NA	TRBV5-1	TRBJ2-7	NA	CASSLEQSYEQYF	TGCGCCAGCAGCTTGGAGCAGAGCTACGAGCAGTACTTC
TRBD2	TRBV7-2	TRBJ2-1	NA	CASSVTSGRNEQFF	TGTGCCAGCAGCGTAACTAGCGGGAGGAATGAGCAGTTCTTC
NA	TRBV11-3	TRBJ2-3	NA	CASSSAFDRNDTDTQYF	TGTGCCAGCAGCTCAGCCTTCGACAGGAACGACACAGATACGCAGTATTTT
TRBD2	TRBV4-1	TRBJ2-3	once	CASSQGGRGTDTQYF	TGCGCCAGCAGCCAAGGCGGGAGGGGCACAGATACGCAGTATTTT
NA	TRBV19	TRBJ2-1	NA	CASSVSLAYNEQFF	TGTGCCAGTAGTGTATCCCTAGCTTACAATGAGCAGTTCTTC
NA	TRBV28	TRBJ2-1	NA	CASSPIGLGQFF	TGTGCCAGCAGCCCCATCGGTTTGGGGCAGTTCTTC
NA	TRBV5-4	TRBJ1-3	NA	CASSFSPVSGNTIYF	TGTGCCAGCAGCTTTTCACCGGTCTCTGGAAACACCATATATTTT
TRBD2	TRBV5-4	TRBJ2-7	NA	CASSQGLAGGYEQYF	TGTGCCAGCAGCCAAGGACTAGCGGGAGGCTACGAGCAGTACTTC
NA	TRBV5-1	TRBJ2-7	NA	CASRGRQGNEQYF	TGCGCCAGCAGGGGACGGCAGGGCAACGAGCAGTACTTC
NA	TRBV6-1	TRBJ2-1	NA	CASSVEGFNEQFF	TGTGCCAGCAGTGTCGAAGGTTTCAATGAGCAGTTCTTC
NA	TRBV11-2	TRBJ1-1	NA	CASSLVGWQNTEAFF	TGTGCCAGCAGCTTAGTAGGCTGGCAGAACACTGAAGCTTTCTTT
TRBD1	TRBV29-1	TRBJ2-5	NA	CSVGQGAGETQYF	TGCAGCGTTGGGCAGGGGGCAGGGGAGACCCAGTACTTC
TRBD2	TRBV9	TRBJ2-3	NA	CASSVGTSSDTQYF	TGTGCCAGCAGCGTTGGGACTAGTTCAGATACGCAGTATTTT
TRBD1	TRBV29-1	TRBJ1-1	NA	CSAVQGAGTEAFF	TGCAGCGCAGTACAGGGGGCTGGCACTGAAGCTTTCTTT
NA	TRBV6-6	TRBJ2-7	NA	CASSAGTKTYEQYF	TGTGCCAGCAGCGCCGGGACAAAGACCTACGAACAGTACTTC
NA	TRBV5-6	TRBJ2-3	NA	CASSRGYTDTQYF	TGTGCCAGCAGCAGAGGGTACACAGATACGCAGTATTTT
NA	TRBV7-9	TRBJ2-3	once	CASSLGRWYIGDTQYF	TGTGCCAGCAGCTTAGGCAGATGGTATATCGGAGATACGCAGTATTTT
NA	TRBV5-1	TRBJ1-4	NA	CASSGEDRRDEKLFF	TGCGCCAGCAGCGGGGAGGACAGACGGGATGAAAAACTGTTTTTT
NA	TRBV4-3	TRBJ1-3	NA	CASSQDQQGSTGNTIYF	TGCGCCAGCAGCCAAGATCAGCAGGGGTCAACTGGAAACACCATATATTTT
NA	TRBV7-9	TRBJ2-1	once	CASSLQQGTYNEQFF	TGTGCCAGCAGCTTACAGCAGGGAACCTACAATGAGCAGTTCTTC
NA	TRBV19	TRBJ1-5	NA	CASSRGWDQPQHF	TGTGCCAGTAGTCGGGGGTGGGATCAGCCCCAGCATTTT
NA	TRBV19	TRBJ2-3	once	CASSIGDTQYF	TGTGCCAGTAGTATTGGGGATACGCAGTATTTT
NA	TRBV27	TRBJ2-7	NA	CASSFSGTIYEQYF	TGTGCCAGCAGTTTCTCCGGGACGATCTACGAGCAGTACTTC
TRBD1	TRBV7-2	TRBJ1-2	NA	CASSSQGRVGGYTF	TGTGCCAGCAGCTCACAGGGGAGGGTGGGCGGCTACACCTTC
TRBD1	TRBV7-7	TRBJ1-5	few	CASSLGQGQPQHF	TGTGCCAGCAGCTTAGGACAGGGTCAGCCCCAGCATTTT
NA	TRBV18	TRBJ2-4	NA	CASSPSDTGGTKNIQYF	TGTGCCAGCTCACCATCCGACACTGGGGGGACCAAAAACATTCAGTACTTC
NA	TRBV7-9	TRBJ2-2	NA	CASSPSLQGNTGELFF	TGTGCCAGCAGCCCTAGCTTACAGGGGAACACCGGGGAGCTGTTTTTT
NA	TRBV21-1	TRBJ2-7	NA	CASSTLGQGGSYEQYF	TGTGCCAGCAGCACCCTGGGACAGGGGGGCTCCTACGAGCAGTACTTC
TRBD1	TRBV7-6	TRBJ2-1	NA	CASSLGTGGQFF	TGTGCCAGCAGCCTCGGGACAGGGGGGCAGTTCTTC
NA	TRBV2	TRBJ1-5	NA	CASRTQGLQPQHF	TGTGCCAGCAGAACACAGGGACTTCAGCCCCAGCATTTT